The text below deals with one TCR beta chain. Its target is not known. The data stem from a study of OX40 agonist ivuxolimab in advanced cancers. Study results and limitations: Both CD4+ and CD8+ T cell populations in blood had undergone clonal expansion by week 6 at 0.1 to 3.0 mg/kg. Expansion of clones was among the lowest in partial responders at 0.1-3.0 mg/kg.

This table comes from immunoSEQ multiplex PCR, and its TCRdb copy is limited to in-frame clones, with some not included. The profile shows almost 70,000 clones, 70% to 90% of them singletons. Trimming stripped 0 bases from V and 3 bases from J, with 10 bases between. Germline values: CDR1 SGHNT, CDR2 YYREEE (reference sequence). CDR3 length: 15 amino acids. The J gene is TRBJ1-5, the V gene TRBV5-4, with a weak D call TRBD1 (5 bases). The sequences come from CD4+ or CD8+ T cells sorted from blood, collected in a trial of the OX40 agonist ivuxolimab. The clonotype was recovered from an adult with an advanced solid tumor such as melanoma, head and neck, liver or kidney cancer. The DNA of the CDR3 is TGTGCCAGCAGCTTGGCCGAGGGGTACAATCAGCCCCAGCATTTT. Its translation: CASSLAEGYNQPQHF.